This T cell receptor beta chain came from a study of CXCR3-negative and CXCR3-positive naive CD8 T cells. Study findings and constraints: Naive CXCR3-negative cells resembled naive CXCR3-positive cells in TRBV-TRBJ usage; memory cells differed. In cryopreserved cells, CXCR3 expression partially decreased, and fresh PBMCs were used in most assays.

The CDR3 covers 17 residues. Germline values: CDR1 MDHEN, CDR2 SYDVKM. UMI labels and 5' RACE were used to prepare the TRB cDNA libraries. One entry per CDR3 protein, without DNA, is what TCRdb gives after re-calling the 5' RACE reads. The sample includes 130,000 or so distinct CDR3 sequences. As regards this clonotype: Its target is unknown.

This TCR came from a human donor in good health. Some clones in this sample may be carry-over from other donors' samples. The sequencing sample was made of naive CXCR3- CD8+ T cells from blood. Subset described: CD45RO-CCR7+CD27+CD95- naive CD8+ T cells lacking CXCR3 (TNR3-). The chain carries TRBV28 and TRBJ2-2; TCRdb's D call of TRBD2 is untestable without DNA. This CDR3 is CASSLLGLAANTGELFF.